The 25 T cell receptor beta chains given below trace back to one sample, sequenced in a study of T cell repertoires in cytomegalovirus infection. These TCRs' antigens remain unknown. TCRdb re-analysed the reads in MiXCR, keeping a single row per CDR3 protein. The sample includes roughly 500,000 distinct CDR3 sequences, around a third of them seen just once. The specimen comprised cultured PBMCs, sampled from culture after CMV antigen stimulation. The receptors stem from a human donor in good health (CMV status not recorded). Some clones in this sample may be carry-over from other donors' samples.

The chain recombines TRBV6-1 with TRBJ1-6; 10 positions agree with TRBD1. Germline values: CDR1 MNHNS, CDR2 SASEGT. The junction had 5 bases not matched to a gene; V was cut back by 4 bases and J by 8 bases. This CDR3 has 15 residues. CDR3 sequence: CASSVRDRGDSPLHF. CDR3 DNA: TGTGCCAGCAGTGTCCGGGACAGGGGAGATTCACCCCTCCACTTT.

This chain uses TRBV29-1 with TRBJ2-7; D gene unclear. Trimming stripped 7 bases from V and 7 bases from J, with 23 bases between. Germline V gene lookup returns CDR1 SQVTM and CDR2 ANQGSEA. The CDR3 loop spans 14 amino acids. The CDR3 protein is CSATRNGRVREQYF. CDR3 coding DNA: TGCAGCGCCACACGCAATGGTAGGGTGCGGGAGCAGTACTTC.

In this sample, this clonotype turned up a few times. This CDR3 reads CASRVGGAQFDGYTF. The DNA for the CDR3 is TGTGCCAGCAGGGTGGGGGGAGCCCAGTTTGATGGCTACACCTTC. V usage is TRBV7-2 and J usage is TRBJ1-2; TRBD1 is a possible D gene (5 bases). V was trimmed by 6 bases and J by 6 bases, leaving 20 bases between them. The CDR3 contains 15 residues. Germline assignment: CDR1 SGHTA and CDR2 FQGNSA. Together with reference TRBV7-2 and TRBJ1-2, the CDR3 gives the full variable domain: GAGVSQSPSNKVTEKGKDVELRCDPISGHTALYWYRQSLGQGLEFLIYFQGNSAPDKSGLPSDRFSAERTGGSVSTLTIQRTQQEDSAVYLCASRVGGAQFDGYTFGSGTRLTVV.

The chain couples TRBV6-7 to TRBJ2-2, with 10 positions matching TRBD2. TRBV6-7 is designated an ORF whose function remains uncertain. The CDR3 has 16 amino acids. After removal of 3 bases from V and 1 base from J, the junction contained 2 bases not matched to a gene. In DNA form, the CDR3 reads TGTGCCAGCAGTTATTCTAGCGGGGGGAACACCGGGGAGCTGTTTTTT. This sequence encodes CASSYSSGGNTGELFF.

The chain employs TRBV15 and TRBJ1-4, with D unclear. The CDR3 consists of 18 residues. CDR1 LNHNV and CDR2 YYDKDF come from the germline V gene (reference sequence). The V end lost 2 bases, the J end lost 1 base, and 17 bases lay between the germline ends. The CDR3 region is CATSRTPPPRGTNEKLFF. Written as DNA, the CDR3 is TGTGCCACCAGCAGAACCCCACCACCGCGAGGAACTAATGAAAAACTGTTTTTT.

Ten or more counts support this clonotype. The CDR3 here is CASSLGRARNQPQHF. CDR3 in DNA: TGTGCCAGCAGCTTAGGCAGGGCCCGCAATCAGCCCCAGCATTTT. The chain employs TRBV7-9 and TRBJ1-5, with D maybe TRBD1 (5 bases). The germline gives CDR1 SEHNR, CDR2 FQNEAQ (reference sequence). The CDR3 extends over 15 amino acids. With 1 base removed from V and 2 bases from J, the gap between germline ends came to 9 bases.

The J gene is TRBJ2-7, the V gene TRBV7-2, with D possibly matching TRBD1 (5 bases). V was shortened by 5 bases and J by 2 bases, with 16 bases between the two germline ends. The CDR3 is 15 amino acids. Germline values: CDR1 SGHTA, CDR2 FQGNSA. The CDR3 reads CASSLHRSAAYEQYF. CDR3 sequence (DNA): TGTGCCAGCAGCCTTCACAGGAGCGCGGCCTACGAGCAGTACTTC.

Written as DNA, the CDR3 is TGTGCCAGCAGTTACGGGGGGACAGCCCTCACTGAAGCTTTCTTT. As protein: CASSYGGTALTEAFF. V and J are TRBV6-2 or TRBV6-3 and TRBJ1-1; TRBD1 agrees at 7 bases. The length of the CDR3 is 15 residues. V gave up 2 bases and J gave up 4 bases; unmatched junction bases: 7. Germline V gene lookup returns CDR1 MNHEY and CDR2 SVGEGT.

In its sample, this clonotype was seen a few times. This chain connects TRBV12-3 or TRBV12-4 to TRBJ1-2; 8 bases line up with TRBD1. The ends lost 6 bases at V and 4 bases at J; junction bases unmatched: 10. The CDR3 has 15 amino acids. The CDR3 protein is CASSLRTGRVYGYTF. The CDR3 bases are TGTGCCAGCAGCCTTCGGACAGGGAGGGTCTATGGCTACACCTTC.

The chain employs TRBV7-8 and TRBJ2-3, with no clear D. The CDR3 loop spans 12 amino acids. The germline V gene encodes CDR1 SGHVS and CDR2 FQNEAQ. V was trimmed by 1 base and J by 9 bases, leaving 8 bases between them. The CDR3 region is CASSLDSRTQYF. The CDR3 nucleotides are TGTGCCAGCAGCTTAGACTCGCGAACGCAGTATTTT.

The CDR3, as DNA: TGTGCCAGTAGTATGCCGGAAGCTCAGGTTGAAAAACTGTTTTTT. This translates into CASSMPEAQVEKLFF. This chain links TRBV19 with TRBJ1-4; no definite D call. V lost 3 bases and J 7 bases, leaving 15 bases between the germline ends. The germline V gene has CDR1 LNHDA and CDR2 SQIVND (reference sequence). The CDR3 is 15 amino acids.

The chain links TRBV11-2 to TRBJ2-7; D ambiguous. The CDR3 has 13 residues. Germline CDR1 SGHAT, CDR2 FQNNGV. V lost 6 bases and J lost 2, with 11 bases in between. Here the CDR3 reads CASSSDIPYEQYF. CDR3 in DNA: TGTGCCAGCAGTTCCGACATCCCCTACGAGCAGTACTTC.

J is TRBJ2-5 and V is TRBV11-3; 9 bases fit TRBD2. The CDR3 has 15 residues. J gave up 5 bases and V 1 base, and 5 bases lay outside the gene matches. Germline CDR1 SGHNT, CDR2 YENEEA. The CDR3: CASSLGGRAEETQYF. CDR3 coding DNA: TGTGCCAGCAGCTTAGGCGGGAGGGCCGAGGAGACCCAGTACTTC.

The chain employs TRBV6-6 and TRBJ1-2, with 10 bases aligning to TRBD1. CDR3 length equals 15 residues. V shed 2 bases and J 2 bases; nucleotides not matched to a gene: 2. Germline lookup yields CDR1 MNHNY and CDR2 SVGAGI (reference sequence). CDR3 bases: TGTGCCAGCAGTTACGGGACAGGGGCGAACTATGGCTACACCTTC. Translating gives CASSYGTGANYGYTF.

This clonotype was found a few times. The genes are TRBV13 and TRBJ1-1; 7 bases are shared with TRBD1. The CDR3 is 15 residues long. V was clipped by 3 bases and J by 1 base; unmatched bases: 5. Germline V CDR1 and CDR2: PRHDT, FYEKMQ (reference sequence). The CDR3 loop is CASSFRTGPNTEAFF. CDR3 DNA sequence: TGTGCCAGCAGCTTCCGGACAGGCCCGAACACTGAAGCTTTCTTT.

V gene TRBV6-2 or TRBV6-3 combines with J gene TRBJ2-1; possibly TRBD2 for D (6 bases). CDR1 and CDR2 (germline): MNHEY, SVGEGT. CDR3 length equals 20 residues. V was shortened by 0 bases and J by 0 bases, with 21 bases between the two germline ends. The CDR3 here is CASSYSLVTSLDISYNEQFF. The CDR3 bases are TGTGCCAGCAGTTACTCGCTAGTCACTAGCTTAGACATCTCCTACAATGAGCAGTTCTTC.

This clonotype was detected ten times or more. V gene TRBV7-9 combines with J gene TRBJ2-3; tentative D call: TRBD1 (5 bases). CDR1 is SEHNR, CDR2 FQNEAQ, per germline (reference sequence). CDR3 length: 15 residues. The V end was cut by 6 bases, the J end by 4 bases, with 17 bases between. The CDR3 nucleotides read TGTGCCAGCAGTCGGAACAGGCTACGCGCAGATACGCAGTATTTT. Amino acid sequence: CASSRNRLRADTQYF.

This chain connects TRBV7-9 to TRBJ2-1; tentatively, D is TRBD2 (5 bases). The germline V gene has CDR1 SEHNR and CDR2 FQNEAQ (reference sequence). Trimming shortened V by 1 base and J by 12 bases, and 25 bases separated the two germline ends. This CDR3 region has 17 residues. CDR3 bases: TGTGCCAGCAGCTTAGAGGTCGGCAGCGCGGGCTCTCGCGGGCAGTTCTTC. Translation gives CASSLEVGSAGSRGQFF.

The chain joins TRBV2 to TRBJ2-5; TRBD2 aligns across 12 bases. This CDR3 region has 15 residues. Germline CDR1 is SNHLY and CDR2 is FYNNEI. The ends lost 4 bases at V and 5 bases at J; junction bases unmatched: 5. CDR3 in DNA: TGTGCCAGCAGTGGACTAGCGGGAGACAGCGAGACCCAGTACTTC. Protein sequence: CASSGLAGDSETQYF.

The chain combines TRBV7-9 with TRBJ1-2; D is unclear. The germline V and J ends were trimmed by 5 bases and 1 base, with 11 bases remaining between them. CDR1 is SEHNR and CDR2 is FQNEAQ in the germline V gene (reference sequence). The CDR3 runs to 14 residues. This chain's CDR3 is CASSADGLNYGYTF. DNA for the CDR3: TGTGCCAGCAGCGCCGACGGGCTTAACTATGGCTACACCTTC.

The sample holds one count of this clonotype. The chain joins TRBV12-5 to TRBJ2-1, with no clear D. V was pared by 0 bases and J by 7 bases, with 7 bases between. Germline V gene lookup returns CDR1 LGHNT and CDR2 FRNRAP. The CDR3 is 13 amino acids. CDR3 bases: TGTGCTAGTGGTTTGGTATTAGGTAATGAGCAGTTCTTC. Its translation: CASGLVLGNEQFF.

This clonotype occurred once. The chain couples TRBV5-1 to TRBJ2-1; perhaps TRBD2 as D (5 bases). Germline CDR1 reads SGHRS; CDR2 reads YFSETQ. The CDR3 extends over 15 amino acids. Trimming pared 0 bases from V and 5 bases from J, leaving 12 bases between. CDR3 residues: CASSLEGGYNNEQFF. CDR3 DNA sequence: TGCGCCAGCAGCTTGGAAGGCGGGTACAACAATGAGCAGTTCTTC.

This chain connects TRBV7-9 to TRBJ2-3; 8 positions match TRBD1. In germline, CDR1 is SEHNR, CDR2 FQNEAQ (reference sequence). The CDR3 has 16 residues. V shed 1 base, J shed 2 bases, and the junction held 5 bases outside the gene matches. For the CDR3, the DNA is TGTGCCAGCAGCTTAGGAGGGACAGGTCACACAGATACGCAGTATTTT. It encodes CASSLGGTGHTDTQYF.

The chain is built from TRBV20-1 and TRBJ2-7, with 11 bases lining up with TRBD2. Germline loops: CDR1 DFQATT, CDR2 SNEGSKA (reference sequence). V shed 3 bases and J 2 bases; nucleotides not matched to a gene: 6. The CDR3 length is 15 residues. The CDR3 DNA reads TGCAGTGCTAGCAATGAACTAGCGGGAGCCTACGAGCAGTACGTC. It specifies CSASNELAGAYEQYV.

In its sample, this clonotype was seen a few times. The chain combines TRBV7-2 with TRBJ1-1; 11 bases are shared with TRBD1. Germline CDR1 reads SGHTA; CDR2 reads FQGNSA. The CDR3 sequence is 15 residues long. J gave up 6 bases and V 3 bases, and 6 bases lay outside the gene matches. In DNA, the CDR3 is TGTGCCAGCAGCTTGGACAGGGGGCGGTCTTCTGAAGCTTTCTTT. Its protein is CASSLDRGRSSEAFF.